This T cell receptor beta chain stems from a study of shared clonotypes between healthy human individuals. Study findings and constraints: Rarefaction exposed incomplete sorted-subset sequencing despite large depth.

As to this clone: What it binds is not known.

The protocol was immunoSEQ multiplex PCR, while the TCRdb copy is restricted to in-frame clones and leaves out a portion. The data hold about 990,000 clones, with roughly 74% observed a single time. CDR3 size: 17 residues. This TCR was sampled from a man younger than 30 in good health. Some clones in this sample may be carry-over from other donors' samples. Sequenced sample: memory CD4+ T cells from PBMCs. The subset: CD45RA-negative fraction. The chain has TRBV12-2 and TRBJ2-5; the table's D call TRBD1 went unverified against the DNA. TRBV12-2 is a pseudogene segment. The CDR3 region has the DNA TGTGCAAGTCGCTTCCCCACGCCGACAGGGAAGGAAGAGACCCAGTACTTC. Amino acids: CASRFPTPTGKEETQYF.